Each of the 11 T cell receptor beta chains below was sequenced from the same sample in a study of T cells in Graves' hyperthyroidism and ophthalmopathy. RNA transcripts were the template for amplifying TCR beta CDR3 regions. In the first-round RT-PCR of the TCR CDR3, the HTBI primer set was used. Each CDR3 protein is one row after TCRdb ran MiXCR on the multiplex PCR reads. Of more than 550,000 distinct CDR3 sequences in the sample, 15% to 20% are singletons; the top ten hold 15% to 17%. Sample: blood. The receptors shown here come from a man in his fifties with Graves' hyperthyroidism.

This clonotype came up many times. The rearrangement uses TRBV24-1 and TRBJ2-3; 14 bases match TRBD2. CDR1 and CDR2 from the germline V gene are KGHDR and SFDVKD. This CDR3 is 20 amino acids long. V shed 4 bases, J shed 0 bases, and the junction held 11 bases outside the gene matches. The CDR3 reads CATSDPGLAGEYYSTDTQYF. The CDR3, as DNA: TGTGCCACCAGTGACCCGGGACTAGCGGGAGAGTATTACAGCACAGATACGCAGTATTTT.

This clonotype was counted many times. In DNA form, the CDR3 reads TGTGCCAGCAGGGGACAGGGGTATCAGCCCCAGCATTTT. It yields the protein CASRGQGYQPQHF. The chain employs TRBV12-3 or TRBV12-4 and TRBJ1-5, with 10 bases that match TRBD1. The CDR3 loop spans 13 amino acids. V shed 6 bases, J shed 5 bases, and the junction held 1 base outside the gene matches.

V and J are TRBV10-3 and TRBJ2-6; TRBD1 matches at 10 bases. V trimming: 4 bases; J trimming: 0 bases; junction bases outside the gene matches: 9. The CDR3 extends over 19 amino acids. Per the germline V gene, CDR1 is ENHRY and CDR2 is SYGVKD. The CDR3 DNA reads as TGTGCCATCAGTGCAAACCCGGGACAGGGGATCTCTGGGGCCAACGTCCTGACTTTC. It specifies CAISANPGQGISGANVLTF.

This clonotype was seen a handful of times. The chain uses TRBV6-1 and TRBJ2-7; 9 bases fit TRBD2. This CDR3 is 12 amino acids long. J gave up 6 bases and V 6 bases, and 3 bases lay outside the gene matches. Per germline, CDR1 MNHNS and CDR2 SASEGT. In nucleotides, the CDR3 is TGTGCCAGCAGGGGACTAGCAGGCGAGCAGTACTTC. This encodes CASRGLAGEQYF.

There are many counts of this clonotype. V gene TRBV7-9 combines with J gene TRBJ2-5; D might be TRBD1 (5 bases). CDR3 length: 15 residues. V lost 3 bases, J lost 4 bases, and 15 bases lay in between. Germline loops: CDR1 SEHNR, CDR2 FQNEAQ (reference sequence). The CDR3: CASSLKAGFTETQYF. CDR3 DNA sequence: TGTGCCAGCAGCTTGAAGGCAGGGTTTACAGAGACCCAGTACTTC.

There are a few counts of this clonotype. The chain has TRBV29-1 and TRBJ2-7; TRBD2 aligns across 12 bases. From germline, CDR1 is SQVTM and CDR2 ANQGSEA. CDR3 length: 15 residues. The V segment lost 1 base and the J segment 2 bases; nucleotides outside the gene matches: 3. CDR3 nucleotides: TGCAGCGTTGAAGGGACTAGCGGGAATACCTACGAGCAGTACTTC. The encoded protein is CSVEGTSGNTYEQYF.

This clonotype came up many times. The chain couples TRBV5-1 to TRBJ1-1; 7 bases are shared with TRBD1. The CDR3 covers 16 residues. The germline V gene has CDR1 SGHRS and CDR2 YFSETQ. With V trimmed by 2 bases and J by 4 bases, 11 bases remained unmatched. CDR3 sequence: CASSFPGGGIGTEAFF. The CDR3 DNA is TGCGCCAGCAGCTTCCCAGGGGGGGGAATAGGCACTGAAGCTTTCTTT.

This clonotype was seen repeatedly, ten times or more. The chain is built from TRBV27 and TRBJ2-7; D unclear. This CDR3 has 14 amino acids. Trimming took 8 bases from V and 2 from J, leaving 16 bases between them. Germline V gene sequence: CDR1 MNHEY, CDR2 SMNVEV (reference sequence). Here the CDR3 reads CASGEIELPYEQYF. The CDR3 nucleotides are TGTGCCAGCGGGGAAATAGAATTACCCTACGAGCAGTACTTC.

The chain uses TRBV28 and TRBJ2-7, with TRBD2 matching over 10 bases. Germline V gene lookup returns CDR1 MDHEN and CDR2 SYDVKM. V lost 10 bases, J lost 3 bases, and 6 bases stayed unmatched. The CDR3 contains 13 residues. CDR3 bases: TGTGCCACCGAGCGGGAGGGCTTCTACGAGCAGTACTTC. This gives the protein CATEREGFYEQYF.

The chain has TRBV12-3 or TRBV12-4 and TRBJ1-2, with a tentative D call TRBD1 (5 bases). The CDR3 runs 12 residues. Trimming removed 5 bases at V and 7 bases at J, with 11 bases between. CDR3 sequence (DNA): TGTGCCAGCAGTCCAGGGTTCTTTGGCTACACCTTC. The encoded protein is CASSPGFFGYTF.

This clonotype appeared many times. V is TRBV28 and J is TRBJ2-1; D gene uncertain. This CDR3 spans 11 amino acids. The V gene's germline CDR1 is MDHEN and CDR2 SYDVKM. Trimming shortened V by 5 bases and J by 9 bases, and 8 bases separated the two germline ends. The CDR3 is CASSPTTEQFF. CDR3 sequence (DNA): TGTGCCAGCAGTCCCACCACTGAGCAGTTCTTC.